This T cell receptor (beta chain) originates from a study of cytomegalovirus exposure and HLA in healthy donors. On this clone: Its cognate antigen is unknown.

Study findings and constraints: Listed as cytomegalovirus-associated were more than 150 TCR beta chains.

The PCR had 60 Vbeta and 13 Jbeta primers. This table comes from immunoSEQ multiplex PCR, and its TCRdb copy is limited to in-frame clones, with some not included. In the table there are approximately 130,000 clones, 70% to 85% of which are singletons. CDR3 length equals 13 residues. Trimming cost V 10 bases and J 0 bases, with 10 bases left between them. The V gene's germline CDR1 is ENHRY and CDR2 SYGVKD. This clonotype originated in a man in his late teens or twenties in good health and CMV-seropositive. The chain employs TRBV10-3 and TRBJ1-3; D not resolved. Sequencing was performed on PBMCs. The CDR3 spells CATAMSSGNTIYF. The CDR3 DNA reads TGTGCCACCGCCATGAGCTCTGGAAACACCATATATTTT.